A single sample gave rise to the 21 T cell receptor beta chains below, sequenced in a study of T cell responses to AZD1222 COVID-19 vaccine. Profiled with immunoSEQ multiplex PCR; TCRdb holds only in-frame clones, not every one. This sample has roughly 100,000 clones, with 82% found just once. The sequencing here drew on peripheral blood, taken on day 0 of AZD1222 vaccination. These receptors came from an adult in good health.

CDR3 bases: TGTGCCTGGAGTAAAACCCGACTAGCGGGGGATCCCTACAATGAGCAGTTCTTC. Encoded protein: CAWSKTRLAGDPYNEQFF. This chain links TRBV30 with TRBJ2-1; 12 bases fit TRBD2. Germline V gene sequence: CDR1 GTSNPN, CDR2 SVGIG (reference sequence). This CDR3 spans 18 amino acids. With V trimmed by 2 bases and J by 2 bases, 10 bases remained unmatched.

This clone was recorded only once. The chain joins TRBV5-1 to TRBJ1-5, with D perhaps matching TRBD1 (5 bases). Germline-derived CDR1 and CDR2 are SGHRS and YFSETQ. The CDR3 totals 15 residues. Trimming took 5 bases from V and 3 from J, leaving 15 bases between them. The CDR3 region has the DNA TGCGCCAGCAGAGAGTCCGGGGCCCCCAATCAGCCCCAGCATTTT. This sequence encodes CASRESGAPNQPQHF. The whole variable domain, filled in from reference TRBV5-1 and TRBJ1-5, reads KAGVTQTPRYLIKTRGQQVTLSCSPISGHRSVSWYQQTPGQGLQFLFEYFSETQRNKGNFPGRFSGRQFSNSRSEMNVSTLELGDSALYLCASRESGAPNQPQHFGDGTRLSIL.

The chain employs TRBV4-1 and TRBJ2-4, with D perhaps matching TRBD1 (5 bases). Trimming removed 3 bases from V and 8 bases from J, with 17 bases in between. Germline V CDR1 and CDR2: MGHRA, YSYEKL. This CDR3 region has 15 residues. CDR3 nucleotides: TGCGCCAGCAGCCAGTTAGGGGTAGCTCCCGACATTCAGTACTTC. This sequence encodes CASSQLGVAPDIQYF.

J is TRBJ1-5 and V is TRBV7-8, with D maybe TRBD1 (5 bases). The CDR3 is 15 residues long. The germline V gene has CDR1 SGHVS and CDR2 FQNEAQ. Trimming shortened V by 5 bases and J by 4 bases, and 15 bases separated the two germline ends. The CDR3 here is CASSPISGLNQPQHF. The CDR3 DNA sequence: TGTGCCAGCAGCCCCATTTCAGGGTTAAATCAGCCCCAGCATTTT.

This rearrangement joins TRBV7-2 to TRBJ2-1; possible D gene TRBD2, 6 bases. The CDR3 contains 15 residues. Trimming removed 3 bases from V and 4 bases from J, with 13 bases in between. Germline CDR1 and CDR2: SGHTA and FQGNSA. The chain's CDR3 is CASSFGTPTYNEQFF. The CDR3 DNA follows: TGTGCCAGCAGCTTCGGGACTCCAACTTACAATGAGCAGTTCTTC.

The CDR3 DNA reads as TGTGCCAGCAGCCCCGTTGGCGGGGGGACCTACGAGCAGTACTTC. This encodes CASSPVGGGTYEQYF. The chain couples TRBV5-4 to TRBJ2-7, with 8 bases lining up with TRBD2. J gave up 2 bases and V 4 bases, and 8 bases lay outside the gene matches. Germline V gives CDR1 SGHNT, CDR2 YYREEE (reference sequence). The CDR3 spans 15 residues.

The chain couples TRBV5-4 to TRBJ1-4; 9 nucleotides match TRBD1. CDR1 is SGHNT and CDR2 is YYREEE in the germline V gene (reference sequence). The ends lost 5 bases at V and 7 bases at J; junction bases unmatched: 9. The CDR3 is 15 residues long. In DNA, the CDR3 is TGTGCCAGCAGTCGTACAGGGGGCACGAGTGAAAAACTGTTTTTT. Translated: CASSRTGGTSEKLFF.

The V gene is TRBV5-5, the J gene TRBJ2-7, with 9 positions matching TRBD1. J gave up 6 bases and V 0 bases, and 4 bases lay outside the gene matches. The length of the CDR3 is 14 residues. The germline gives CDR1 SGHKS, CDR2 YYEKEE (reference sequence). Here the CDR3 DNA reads TGTGCCAGCAGCTTGGACAGGGGGCTAGGCGAGCAGTACTTC. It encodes CASSLDRGLGEQYF.

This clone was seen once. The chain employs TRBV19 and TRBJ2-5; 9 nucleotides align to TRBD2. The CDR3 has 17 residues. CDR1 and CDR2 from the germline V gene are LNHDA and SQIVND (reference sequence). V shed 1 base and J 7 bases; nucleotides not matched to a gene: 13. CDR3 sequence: CASSIGGVLAGPGTQYF. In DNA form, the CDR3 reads TGTGCCAGTAGTATAGGGGGGGTTCTAGCGGGGCCCGGGACCCAGTACTTC.

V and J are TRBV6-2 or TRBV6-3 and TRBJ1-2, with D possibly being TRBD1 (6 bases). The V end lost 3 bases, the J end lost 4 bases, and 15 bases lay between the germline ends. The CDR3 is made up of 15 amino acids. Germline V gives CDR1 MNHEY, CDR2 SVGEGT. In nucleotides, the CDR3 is TGTGCCAGCAGTTATCTAGCGGACAGTTCCTATGGCTACACCTTC. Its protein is CASSYLADSSYGYTF.

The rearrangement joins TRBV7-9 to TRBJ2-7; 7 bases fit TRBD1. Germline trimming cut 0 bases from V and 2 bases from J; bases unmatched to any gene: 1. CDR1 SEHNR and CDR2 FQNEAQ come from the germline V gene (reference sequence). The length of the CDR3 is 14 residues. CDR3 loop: CASSLAGTAYEQYF. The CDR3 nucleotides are TGTGCCAGCAGCTTAGCGGGGACAGCCTACGAGCAGTACTTC.

The CDR3, as DNA: TGTGCCAGCTCCGGACAGACAGGAGCCTACGAGCAGTACTTC. Encoded protein: CASSGQTGAYEQYF. The chain employs TRBV18 and TRBJ2-7, with TRBD1 as a possible D gene (6 bases). V lost 6 bases and J 2 bases, leaving 14 bases between the germline ends. The CDR3 length is 14 residues. Germline V gene sequence: CDR1 KGHSH, CDR2 LQKENI.

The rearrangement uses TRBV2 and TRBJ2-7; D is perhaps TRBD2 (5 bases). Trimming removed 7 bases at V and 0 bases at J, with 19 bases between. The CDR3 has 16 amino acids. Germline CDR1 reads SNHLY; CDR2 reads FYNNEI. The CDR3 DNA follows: TGTGCCAGCACCGAAGCGGATATGCATATCTCCTACGAGCAGTACTTC. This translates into CASTEADMHISYEQYF.

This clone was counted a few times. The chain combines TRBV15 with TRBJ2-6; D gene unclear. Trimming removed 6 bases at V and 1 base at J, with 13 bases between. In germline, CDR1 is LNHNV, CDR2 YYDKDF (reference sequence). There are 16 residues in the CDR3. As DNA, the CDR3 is TGTGCCACCAGTCCTACCCGGGCATCTGGGGCCAACGTCCTGACTTTC. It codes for CATSPTRASGANVLTF.

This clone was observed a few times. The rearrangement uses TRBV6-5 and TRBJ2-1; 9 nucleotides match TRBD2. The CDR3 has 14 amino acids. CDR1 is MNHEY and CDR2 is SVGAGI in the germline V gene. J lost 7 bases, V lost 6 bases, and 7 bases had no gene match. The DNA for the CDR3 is TGTGCCAGCAGAATAGCGGGGGCGAGGAATGAGCAGTTCTTC. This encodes CASRIAGARNEQFF.

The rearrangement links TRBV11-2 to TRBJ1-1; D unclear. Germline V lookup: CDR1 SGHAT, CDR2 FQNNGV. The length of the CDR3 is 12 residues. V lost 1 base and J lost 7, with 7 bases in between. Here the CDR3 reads CASSLGWGEAFF. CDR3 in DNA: TGTGCCAGCAGCTTAGGATGGGGTGAAGCTTTCTTT.

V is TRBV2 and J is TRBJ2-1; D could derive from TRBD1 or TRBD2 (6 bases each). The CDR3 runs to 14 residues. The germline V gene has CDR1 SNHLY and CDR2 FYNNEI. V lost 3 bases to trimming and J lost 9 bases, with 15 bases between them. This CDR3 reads CASSETRGLGEQFF. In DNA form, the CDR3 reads TGTGCCAGCAGTGAGACTAGGGGGTTGGGTGAGCAGTTCTTC.

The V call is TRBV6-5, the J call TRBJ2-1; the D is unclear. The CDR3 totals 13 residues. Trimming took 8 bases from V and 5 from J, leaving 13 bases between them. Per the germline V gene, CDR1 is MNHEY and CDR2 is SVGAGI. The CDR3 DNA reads TGTGCCAGCGCTCCTAAGGCAAACAATGAGCAGTTCTTC. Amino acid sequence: CASAPKANNEQFF.

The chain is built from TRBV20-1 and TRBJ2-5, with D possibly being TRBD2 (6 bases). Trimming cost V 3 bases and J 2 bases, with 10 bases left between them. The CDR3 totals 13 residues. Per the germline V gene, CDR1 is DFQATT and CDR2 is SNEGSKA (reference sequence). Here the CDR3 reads CSASGLPQETQYF. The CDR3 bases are TGCAGTGCTAGTGGACTACCTCAAGAGACCCAGTACTTC.

CDR3 amino acids: CASSIGGTNTEAFF. In DNA, the CDR3 is TGTGCCAGCAGCATAGGCGGAACGAACACTGAAGCTTTCTTT. V and J are TRBV7-8 and TRBJ1-1; D gene ambiguous. Trimming left V 5 bases short and J 1 base short, with 11 bases between. Germline lookup yields CDR1 SGHVS and CDR2 FQNEAQ. The length of the CDR3 is 14 residues.

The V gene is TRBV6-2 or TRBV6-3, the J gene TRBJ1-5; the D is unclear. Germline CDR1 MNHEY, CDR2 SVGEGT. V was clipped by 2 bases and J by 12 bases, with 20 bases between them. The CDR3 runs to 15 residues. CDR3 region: CASSYSLGRTLIQHF. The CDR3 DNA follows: TGTGCCAGCAGTTACAGCTTGGGGAGAACCCTCATCCAGCATTTT.